This TCR beta chain was recovered during a study of T cell repertoires in cytomegalovirus infection. The study, taken as a whole, reports: CMV-specific TCR beta clonotypes restricted by HLA-C were the ones dominating the ex vivo response. Cumulative public TCR beta family frequency identified carriers of CMV plus the relevant HLA.

With respect to this clonotype: Its antigen is as yet unknown.

TCRdb processed the reads anew with MiXCR; each CDR3 protein has one entry. The table includes about 830,000 distinct CDR3 sequences, approximately 29% detected once. Trimming at V came to 7 bases and at J to 0 bases, leaving 4 bases not matched to a gene. CDR3 size: 15 residues. The germline gives CDR1 SGHVS, CDR2 FNYEAQ. The origin of this receptor is a human donor in good health (CMV status not recorded). Some clones in this sample may be carry-over from other donors' samples. The material was cultured CD8+ T cells from PBMCs, obtained from culture after CMV antigen stimulation. The V gene is TRBV7-6, the J gene TRBJ2-2; 8 bases match TRBD1. The CDR3 nucleotides read TGTGCCAGCAATGACAGGGGCTCGAACACCGGGGAGCTGTTTTTT. The encoded protein is CASNDRGSNTGELFF.